Listed below are T cell receptor beta chains from one sample, sequenced in a study of T-cell memory formation after mild COVID-19. TCRdb reprocessed the 5' RACE reads via MiXCR and lists one record per CDR3 protein. The sample shows 200,000 to 250,000 distinct CDR3 sequences, over 8.5% of them seen only once. The sequenced material came from PBMCs or a T cell subset sorted from them (not recorded which). All receptors derive from a young man who had mild COVID-19 (a few samples of this study predate the infection). Cell type and time point are not known. Both conserved end residues are part of each CDR3. D genes are given only for firm matches. A clone size is listed for some rows: how often the clone was seen (once, few, many), or a class if it is expanded.

clone_size | j_call | d_call | v_call | cdr3_nt | cdr3_aa
few | TRBJ1-2 | TRBD1 | TRBV6-2/TRBV6-3 | TGTGCCAGCAGTTACCCAAAGGGGGCCCATGGCTACACCTTC | CASSYPKGAHGYTF
. | TRBJ2-1 | TRBD2 | TRBV4-2 | TGTGCCAGCAGCATACCAGAGATAGCGGGGGCCCGGGAGCAGTTCTTC | CASSIPEIAGAREQFF
. | TRBJ2-6 | TRBD1 | TRBV28 | TGTGCCAGCAGTCGAACAGGGGCTGGGGCCAACGTCCTGACTTTC | CASSRTGAGANVLTF
. | TRBJ2-5 | . | TRBV27 | TGTGCCAGCAGCCTGACCCCCCCGGGAGCGGAGACCCAGTACTTC | CASSLTPPGAETQYF
few | TRBJ2-7 | TRBD2 | TRBV28 | TGTGCCAGCAGTTCCTCCGGGACGGGAGGCTACGAGCAGTACTTC | CASSSSGTGGYEQYF
few | TRBJ1-5 | TRBD1 | TRBV7-9 | TGTGCCAGCAGCGGAGGGGGCGCAAGCAATCAGCCCCAGCATTTT | CASSGGGASNQPQHF
. | TRBJ2-1 | . | TRBV7-2 | TGTGCCAGCAGCCTACAGGGATCGGTTGGGTTAAACAATGAGCAGTTCTTC | CASSLQGSVGLNNEQFF
few | TRBJ2-2 | TRBD2 | TRBV10-3 | TGTGCCATCAGTGAGCCAGCGGGGGTTACCGGGGAGCTGTTTTTT | CAISEPAGVTGELFF
. | TRBJ2-5 | . | TRBV4-3 | TGCGCCAGCAGCCAAGATGGAGGGGAAGAGACCCAGTACTTC | CASSQDGGEETQYF
few | TRBJ1-5 | . | TRBV30 | TGTGCCTGGAGTGGAGGATCGGGCCAGCCCCAGCATTTT | CAWSGGSGQPQHF
. | TRBJ1-2 | . | TRBV20-1 | TGCAGTGCCAGATCTGGATTGAGGCATGGCTACACCTTC | CSARSGLRHGYTF
few | TRBJ1-3 | . | TRBV5-1 | TGCGCCAGCAGCTCCGGGGCCCCTGGAAACACCATATATTTT | CASSSGAPGNTIYF
few | TRBJ2-3 | . | TRBV20-1 | TGCAGTGCTAAACCCCTCACAAGAGCAGATACGCAGTATTTT | CSAKPLTRADTQYF
few | TRBJ1-5 | . | TRBV18 | TGTGCCAGCTCACCGGGGTGGGGGACCACGGTAGCCCAGCATTTT | CASSPGWGTTVAQHF
many | TRBJ2-5 | . | TRBV11-2 | TGTGCCAGCAGCTTCGGGGGACCCCAAGAGACCCAGTACTTC | CASSFGGPQETQYF
. | TRBJ2-1 | . | TRBV4-2 | TGTGCCAGCAGCCGCCACGGGACGGGACCCAATGAGCAGTTCTTC | CASSRHGTGPNEQFF
. | TRBJ2-5 | TRBD2 | TRBV24-1 | TGTGCCACCAGTGATTCTAGCGGGGGGGCTCGAGAGACCCAGTACTTC | CATSDSSGGARETQYF
. | TRBJ2-7 | TRBD2 | TRBV6-2/TRBV6-3 | TGTGCCAGCAGTTACCCTCCCGAGCGGGGGGGCCTCGAGCAGTACTTC | CASSYPPERGGLEQYF
many | TRBJ2-5 | TRBD2 | TRBV12-3/TRBV12-4 | TGTGCCAGCACCACCTTTGGCGGGGGAGAGACCCAGTACTTC | CASTTFGGGETQYF
. | TRBJ2-5 | . | TRBV5-5 | TGTGCCAGCAGCTCCCTGACGGGGGAAGAGACCCAGTACTTC | CASSSLTGEETQYF
. | TRBJ2-5 | . | TRBV20-1 | TGCAGTGCTAGGCTACAGGGAAGTGAGACCCAGTACTTC | CSARLQGSETQYF
few | TRBJ2-3 | . | TRBV7-9 | TGTGCCAGCAGCCCGACGGACGGGGGTACAGATACGCAGTATTTT | CASSPTDGGTDTQYF
. | TRBJ1-2 | . | TRBV7-3 | TGTGCCAGCAGCCGAAGCGGGACCGGCTATGGCTACACCTTC | CASSRSGTGYGYTF
few | TRBJ2-1 | . | TRBV4-1 | TGCGCCAGCAGCCAAGGGCTAAGCTCCTACAATGAGCAGTTCTTC | CASSQGLSSYNEQFF
many | TRBJ2-3 | TRBD1 | TRBV5-1 | TGCGCCAGCAGCCCGGGACAGGGGGCCCGCACAGATACGCAGTATTTT | CASSPGQGARTDTQYF
. | TRBJ1-1 | . | TRBV3-1 | TGTGCCAGCAGCCCCCGGGTAACCTCGGCCGAAGCTTTCTTT | CASSPRVTSAEAFF
many | TRBJ2-7 | . | TRBV5-1 | TGCGCCAGCAGCTTGGACAGCGATTCCTACGAGCAGTACTTC | CASSLDSDSYEQYF
few | TRBJ2-1 | . | TRBV29-1 | TGCAGCGTGGCCGCCACATACAATGAGCAGTTCTTC | CSVAATYNEQFF
. | TRBJ2-6 | . | TRBV6-5 | TGTGCCAGCAGTATAAATGCCCCGGGGTTCTACTCTGGGGCCAACGTCCTGACTTTC | CASSINAPGFYSGANVLTF
few | TRBJ1-1 | . | TRBV29-1 | TGCAGCGTTGGGGTGGGCTGGAACACTGAAGCTTTCTTT | CSVGVGWNTEAFF
few | TRBJ1-5 | TRBD1 | TRBV6-4 | TGTGCCAGCAGTGCCGAAGACAGGGGCGGTCAGCCCCAGCATTTT | CASSAEDRGGQPQHF
few | TRBJ2-5 | . | TRBV5-1 | TGCGCCAGCAGCCCCGGGATGACCGAGACCCAGTACTTC | CASSPGMTETQYF
many | TRBJ2-7 | TRBD2 | TRBV6-5 | TGTGCCAGCAGTCCCGGACTAGCGCGCGAGCAGTACTTC | CASSPGLAREQYF
many | TRBJ1-1 | . | TRBV6-1 | TGTGCCAGCACCTTAGAGATAGGAGGCATCTTCTTT | CASTLEIGGIFF
. | TRBJ1-5 | . | TRBV6-5 | TGTGCCAGCAGAACCGACAGGCGAGGACAGCCCCAGCATTTT | CASRTDRRGQPQHF
. | TRBJ2-1 | . | TRBV7-9 | TGTGCCAGCGGCGGGGCAGGGGGAGAGAATGAGCAGTTCTTC | CASGGAGGENEQFF
few | TRBJ2-3 | . | TRBV10-1 | TGCGCCAGCAGTGGTATCACAGATACGCAGTATTTT | CASSGITDTQYF
. | TRBJ2-3 | . | TRBV9 | TGTGCCAGCAGCTTTGCCGGGACGCTAGGAGATACGCAGTATTTT | CASSFAGTLGDTQYF
. | TRBJ2-2 | . | TRBV7-2 | TGTGCCAGCACCCAGGGTGGGACCGGGGAGCTGTTTTTT | CASTQGGTGELFF
few | TRBJ1-1 | . | TRBV5-1 | TGCGCCAGCAGCTTGTCCCGAGGTTGGGGGGGGAACACTGAAGCTTTCTTT | CASSLSRGWGGNTEAFF
few | TRBJ2-7 | . | TRBV4-1 | TGCGCCAGCAGCCAAGGAAGGACGGCGCTGCGACCCTACGAGCAGTACTTC | CASSQGRTALRPYEQYF
many | TRBJ2-5 | . | TRBV6-2/TRBV6-3 | TGTGCCAGCAGCGGGCCTGGCGGGACCCAGTACTTC | CASSGPGGTQYF
few | TRBJ1-2 | . | TRBV4-1 | TGCGCCAGCAGCCAACGGAGTCGTGGCGGTAGGGAGGACTACACCTTC | CASSQRSRGGREDYTF
. | TRBJ2-3 | . | TRBV28 | TGTGCCAGCAGTCCACTGGGGTCGGTCACAGATACGCAGTATTTT | CASSPLGSVTDTQYF
many | TRBJ1-6 | TRBD1 | TRBV25-1 | TGTGCCAGCAGTGCCGGGACAGGGGGTTCACCCCTCCACTTT | CASSAGTGGSPLHF
few | TRBJ2-2 | . | TRBV20-1 | TGCAGTGCTAGATCGTCTCCCGAAAACACCGGGGAGCTGTTTTTT | CSARSSPENTGELFF
. | TRBJ1-2 | TRBD1 | TRBV28 | TGTGCCAGCCTTGGTTTGTCAGGGGGGAACTATGGCTACACCTTC | CASLGLSGGNYGYTF
few | TRBJ2-7 | . | TRBV2 | TGTGCCAGTAGAGCGTCAGGGCGCCCCTACGAGCAGTACTTC | CASRASGRPYEQYF
few | TRBJ1-5 | . | TRBV2 | TGTGCCAGCAGTGGAGCTTGGGGGAATAGCAATCAGCCCCAGCATTTT | CASSGAWGNSNQPQHF
. | TRBJ2-3 | TRBD1 | TRBV29-1 | TGCAGCGTCGGGGGCGGACAGGGGACAGATACGCAGTATTTT | CSVGGGQGTDTQYF
few | TRBJ1-6 | . | TRBV3-1 | TGTGCCAGCAGCCAATTGACAGGCCTCTCCTATAATTCACCCCTCCACTTT | CASSQLTGLSYNSPLHF
many | TRBJ2-3 | . | TRBV12-5 | TGTGCTAGTGCCCAAACAACGGGAGATTACACAGATACGCAGTATTTT | CASAQTTGDYTDTQYF
few | TRBJ1-3 | TRBD1 | TRBV9 | TGTGCCAGCAGCGGCTCAGGGGGTCGTCCTGGAAACACCATATATTTT | CASSGSGGRPGNTIYF